The 25 T cell receptor beta chains reported below all come from one sample, sequenced in a study of T-cell reconstitution after alpha-beta-depleted transplantation in children. Unique molecular identifiers were incorporated when the TCRbeta library was constructed. MiXCR, applied by TCRdb to the PCR reads, yields one record per CDR3 protein. The data hold roughly 610,000 distinct CDR3 sequences, with more than 9% observed a single time. The sample here was PBMCs from the stem cell graft donor, taken from the stem cell graft. Receptors originate from a human donor who donated a stem cell graft to a child with acute myeloid leukemia.

The CDR3 DNA sequence: TGCGCCAGCAGCCAAGATCGGATTGGTCGAAACACCATATATTTT. Amino acids: CASSQDRIGRNTIYF. The V call is TRBV4-3, the J call TRBJ1-3; D ambiguous. V was clipped by 0 bases and J by 5 bases, with 11 bases between them. Per germline, CDR1 LGHNA and CDR2 YSLEER. This CDR3 has 15 residues.

This clonotype showed up just a few times. The rearrangement uses TRBV5-5 and TRBJ1-3; tentatively, D is TRBD1 (6 bases). Germline V gene data show CDR1 as SGHKS and CDR2 as YYEKEE (reference sequence). This CDR3 contains 14 residues. V dropped 2 bases and J dropped 2 bases, with 8 bases sitting between them. CDR3 sequence (DNA): TGTGCCAGCAGCTTTGCAGGGGCTGGAAACACCATATATTTT. It encodes CASSFAGAGNTIYF.

In its sample, this clonotype was seen a few times. The rearrangement joins TRBV18 to TRBJ2-7; 9 bases are a match to TRBD2. CDR1 and CDR2 from the germline V gene are KGHSH and LQKENI. There are 16 residues in the CDR3. Trimming at V came to 3 bases and at J to 2 bases, leaving 8 bases not matched to a gene. In DNA form, the CDR3 reads TGTGCCAGCTCACCCTCAGGGGTAGCGGGAGCCTACGAGCAGTACTTC. It specifies CASSPSGVAGAYEQYF.

This clonotype was counted many times. The chain combines TRBV5-1 with TRBJ1-5; 8 nucleotides agree with TRBD1. Germline CDR1 and CDR2: SGHRS and YFSETQ. J lost 7 bases, V lost 2 bases, and 5 bases had no gene match. This CDR3 region has 14 residues. CDR3 region: CASSFDRGGQPQHF. The CDR3 DNA is TGCGCCAGCAGCTTCGACAGGGGAGGCCAGCCCCAGCATTTT.

This clonotype was detected a few times. This chain joins TRBV13 and TRBJ2-6; D gene ambiguous. Trimming pared 3 bases from V and 3 bases from J, leaving 9 bases between. The V gene's germline CDR1 is PRHDT and CDR2 FYEKMQ (reference sequence). The CDR3 loop spans 15 amino acids. CDR3: CASSFTRVGANVLTF. CDR3 DNA: TGTGCCAGCAGCTTTACTCGCGTTGGGGCCAACGTCCTGACTTTC.

At least ten counts were recorded for this clonotype. V and J are TRBV27 and TRBJ2-1; D is uncertain. The ends were cut back, 6 bases at V and 7 bases at J, with 16 bases in the middle. CDR1 and CDR2 (germline): MNHEY, SMNVEV (reference sequence). The length of the CDR3 is 14 residues. CDR3 in DNA: TGTGCCAGCAGCCGGGTTCCAACCGAGAATGAGCAGTTCTTC. It encodes CASSRVPTENEQFF.

The CDR3 sequence: CAWSGSSFNEQFF. The CDR3 DNA follows: TGTGCCTGGAGTGGTTCAAGTTTCAATGAGCAGTTCTTC. The chain carries TRBV30 and TRBJ2-1; no reliable D call. Trimming removed 1 base from V and 6 bases from J, with 10 bases in between. Germline V gene lookup returns CDR1 GTSNPN and CDR2 SVGIG (reference sequence). This CDR3 is built from 13 residues. Full variable domain (outside the CDR3, taken from reference TRBV30 and TRBJ2-1): SQTIHQWPATLVQPVGSPLSLECTVEGTSNPNLYWYRQAAGRGLQLLFYSVGIGQISSEVPQNLSASRPQDRQFILSSKKLLLSDSGFYLCAWSGSSFNEQFFGPGTRLTVL.

The rearrangement uses TRBV6-1 and TRBJ1-5, with 7 bases lining up with TRBD1. The CDR3 has 14 amino acids. With 6 bases clipped from V and 3 bases from J, the junction kept 5 bases outside the gene matches. In germline, CDR1 is MNHNS, CDR2 SASEGT. CDR3 DNA: TGTGCCAGCAGCTGGGACAGACTCAATCAGCCCCAGCATTTT. Translation: CASSWDRLNQPQHF.

The rearrangement links TRBV29-1 to TRBJ2-1, with TRBD1 matching 8 bases. The germline V gene encodes CDR1 SQVTM and CDR2 ANQGSEA. The CDR3 spans 11 residues. The junction had 5 bases not matched to a gene; V was cut back by 3 bases and J by 13 bases. DNA for the CDR3: TGCAGCGTTGATCCCGGACAGGGACAGTTCTTC. Encoded protein: CSVDPGQGQFF.

This clonotype has ten or more counts. The chain joins TRBV29-1 to TRBJ2-3, with a possible D match to TRBD2 (6 bases). Germline-derived CDR1 and CDR2 are SQVTM and ANQGSEA. The V end lost 5 bases, the J end lost 4 bases, and 16 bases lay between the germline ends. This CDR3 has 14 residues. The CDR3 loop reads CSVSTPLAPDTQYF. The DNA for the CDR3 is TGCAGCGTTAGTACGCCCCTAGCGCCAGATACGCAGTATTTT.

This clonotype was seen at least ten times. DNA for the CDR3: TGTGCCAGCAGCTTAGGGGGGAATGGTGAAGCTTTCTTT. This sequence encodes CASSLGGNGEAFF. This chain links TRBV11-3 with TRBJ1-1, with a weak D call TRBD1 (5 bases). Germline V lookup: CDR1 SGHNT, CDR2 YENEEA. This CDR3 is 13 amino acids long. V lost 1 base and J lost 7, with 10 bases in between.

This clonotype appeared a few times. V and J are TRBV29-1 and TRBJ2-7, with 12 bases fitting TRBD2. V gave up 3 bases and J gave up 2 bases; unmatched junction bases: 17. Germline assignment: CDR1 SQVTM and CDR2 ANQGSEA. CDR3 length equals 19 residues. CDR3 protein: CSVERFLASGRAVTYEQYF. DNA of the CDR3: TGCAGCGTTGAGCGATTTTTGGCTAGCGGGAGGGCCGTGACCTACGAGCAGTACTTC.

This clonotype was seen repeatedly, ten times or more. DNA of the CDR3: TGTGCCTGGAGGAAAACAGGGAACACCGGGGAGCTGTTTTTT. Translation: CAWRKTGNTGELFF. J is TRBJ2-2 and V is TRBV30, with D possibly matching TRBD1 (5 bases). CDR3 size: 14 residues. Germline V gene data show CDR1 as GTSNPN and CDR2 as SVGIG (reference sequence). V gave up 3 bases and J gave up 1 base, with 9 bases separating them.

The rearrangement links TRBV12-3 or TRBV12-4 to TRBJ2-1; TRBD2 matches at 13 bases. The CDR3 is 15 residues long. The ends lost 6 bases at V and 12 bases at J; junction bases unmatched: 11. CDR3 amino acids: CASRAGTSGKGGQFF. Here the CDR3 DNA reads TGTGCCAGCAGGGCCGGGACTAGCGGGAAAGGCGGGCAGTTCTTC.

There are many counts of this clonotype. The chain uses TRBV4-3 and TRBJ1-3; the match to TRBD1 covers 7 bases. CDR3 size: 17 residues. The germline V gene encodes CDR1 LGHNA and CDR2 YSLEER. With 4 bases clipped from V and 0 bases from J, the junction kept 9 bases outside the gene matches. The CDR3 nucleotides are TGCGCCAGCAGCCCAGGGGGGGGACCCAGCTCTGGAAACACCATATATTTT. As protein: CASSPGGGPSSGNTIYF.

This clonotype was detected ten times or more. The chain uses TRBV11-2 and TRBJ2-2; 8 positions match TRBD1. The CDR3 runs 15 residues. Germline values: CDR1 SGHAT, CDR2 FQNNGV. Losses at the gene ends were 8 bases for V and 0 bases for J; bases not matched to a gene: 5. CDR3 in amino acids: CASQRGQANTGELFF. CDR3 DNA sequence: TGTGCCAGCCAGAGGGGACAGGCGAACACCGGGGAGCTGTTTTTT. The full variable domain, its missing parts supplied by reference TRBV11-2 and TRBJ2-2, is EAGVAQSPRYKIIEKRQSVAFWCNPISGHATLYWYQQILGQGPKLLIQFQNNGVVDDSQLPKDRFSAERLKGVDSTLKIQPAKLEDSAVYLCASQRGQANTGELFFGEGSRLTVL.

The V and J genes are TRBV14 and TRBJ2-3; D is tentatively TRBD1 or TRBD2 (5 bases each). This CDR3 is 15 amino acids long. V was cut by 4 bases and J by 10 bases, with 21 bases left in between. Per the germline V gene, CDR1 is SGHDN and CDR2 is FVKESK. The CDR3 protein is CASSPTADNRIAQYF. DNA for the CDR3: TGTGCCAGCAGCCCGACAGCGGACAACCGGATTGCGCAGTATTTT.

V is TRBV7-9 and J is TRBJ2-7; 7 nucleotides line up with TRBD1. Germline V CDR1 and CDR2: SEHNR, FQNEAQ (reference sequence). V shed 4 bases, J shed 1 base, and the junction held 7 bases outside the gene matches. The CDR3 has 15 residues. The CDR3, as DNA: TGTGCCAGCAGCTACATCCCAGGGGGATCCTACGAGCAGTACTTC. This gives the protein CASSYIPGGSYEQYF.

Only a few counts were recorded for this clonotype. The CDR3 is CSARDQVSYEQYF. The CDR3 DNA is TGCAGTGCTAGAGATCAGGTTTCCTACGAGCAGTACTTC. The chain joins TRBV20-1 to TRBJ2-7; D remains unclear. Germline CDR1 DFQATT, CDR2 SNEGSKA (reference sequence). The CDR3 is 13 amino acids. Between the trimmed V and J ends, which lost 0 bases and 1 base, there was a span of 7 bases.

The sample holds many counts of this clonotype. CDR3 loop: CASSYLGTVQETQYF. For the CDR3, the DNA is TGTGCCAGCAGTTACCTCGGGACAGTCCAAGAGACCCAGTACTTC. The chain is built from TRBV6-5 and TRBJ2-5; 7 bases match TRBD1. Trimming at V came to 2 bases and at J to 1 base, leaving 4 bases not matched to a gene. This CDR3 has 15 amino acids. Germline V gene lookup returns CDR1 MNHEY and CDR2 SVGAGI.

The V gene is TRBV11-3, the J gene TRBJ2-3; D is perhaps TRBD2 (5 bases). V lost 1 base, J lost 2 bases, and 13 bases lay in between. This CDR3 contains 16 residues. Germline values: CDR1 SGHNT, CDR2 YENEEA. The CDR3, as DNA: TGTGCCAGCAGCTTAGCCCGAGCGGAGTCCACAGATACGCAGTATTTT. The encoded protein is CASSLARAESTDTQYF.

Only a few counts were recorded for this clonotype. This chain joins TRBV11-3 and TRBJ2-1; TRBD2 matches at 8 bases. Looked up from germline, CDR1 is SGHNT and CDR2 is YENEEA. CDR3 size: 15 residues. V trimming: 2 bases; J trimming: 7 bases; junction bases outside the gene matches: 7. The CDR3 here is CASSLLSGSINEQFF. CDR3 nucleotides: TGTGCCAGCAGCTTACTAAGCGGGAGTATTAATGAGCAGTTCTTC.

This sequence joins TRBV27 and TRBJ2-5, with D hard to call. V was trimmed by 4 bases and J by 5 bases, leaving 14 bases between them. CDR1 is MNHEY and CDR2 is SMNVEV in the germline V gene (reference sequence). The CDR3 loop spans 14 amino acids. This chain's CDR3 is CASSSRLDWETQYF. The DNA of the CDR3 is TGTGCCAGCAGTTCTCGACTTGATTGGGAGACCCAGTACTTC.

This clonotype has a count of ten or more. This sequence joins TRBV20-1 and TRBJ2-3, with TRBD2 as a possible D gene (6 bases). Germline V gene sequence: CDR1 DFQATT, CDR2 SNEGSKA (reference sequence). The CDR3 has 13 amino acids. Trimming took off 6 bases at V and 4 bases at J, with 14 bases between the two ends. Written as DNA, the CDR3 is TGCAGTGCGGGGGACTCGAGGGCAGATACGCAGTATTTT. Residues: CSAGDSRADTQYF.

V is TRBV4-2 and J is TRBJ2-5, with 7 bases lining up with TRBD1. CDR3 length: 17 residues. Germline V gene lookup returns CDR1 LGHNA and CDR2 YNFKEQ. V dropped 3 bases and J dropped 5; count of bases not matched to a gene: 15. CDR3 amino acids: CASSQRTGPLGVETQYF. CDR3 bases: TGTGCCAGCAGCCAGAGGACAGGACCCTTGGGGGTTGAGACCCAGTACTTC.